Listed below are T cell receptor beta chains from one sample, sequenced in a study of CD4+ T cells in melanoma. Data came from immunoSEQ multiplex PCR; TCRdb stores just in-frame clones and leaves some out. The sample has about 140,000 clones, around 90% seen once. These receptor sequences come from a human donor with melanoma. CDR3s include the opening cysteine and the closing phenylalanine or tryptophan. A D gene is named only where the DNA matches it firmly. The listing skips clone size in some rows; elsewhere it reads once, few, many or a size class.

CASRVLQGTGNTIYF,TGTGCCAGCAGGGTTCTACAGGGAACTGGAAACACCATATATTTT,NA,TRBV2,TRBJ1-3,NA
CASSPTGGTYGYTF,TGTGCCAGCAGCCCTACAGGGGGAACCTATGGCTACACCTTC,NA,TRBV7-3,TRBJ1-2,TRBD1
CASSLGGQYSGNTIYF,TGCGCCAGCAGCTTGGGGGGCCAATACTCTGGAAACACCATATATTTT,NA,TRBV5-1,TRBJ1-3,NA
CASSIRETNEKLFF,TGTGCCAGCAGCATCAGGGAGACTAATGAAAAACTGTTTTTT,NA,TRBV7-9,TRBJ1-4,NA
CASSYSVTGLNEKLFF,TGTGCCAGCAGTTACTCCGTCACAGGGCTAAATGAAAAACTGTTTTTT,NA,TRBV6-5,TRBJ1-4,NA
CATATGTGNMNTEAFF,TGTGCCACTGCTACCGGGACAGGGAACATGAACACTGAAGCTTTCTTT,NA,TRBV19,TRBJ1-1,TRBD1
CASSDARGEKLFF,TGCGCCAGCAGTGATGCCCGGGGAGAAAAACTGTTTTTT,NA,TRBV5-1,TRBJ1-4,NA
CASTLSNAGGTEAFF,TGTGCCAGCACCTTGAGCAACGCGGGGGGGACTGAAGCTTTCTTT,NA,TRBV2,TRBJ1-1,NA
CASRKGRQPNSPLHF,TGTGCCAGCAGAAAAGGTCGGCAGCCTAATTCACCCCTCCACTTT,NA,TRBV13,TRBJ1-6,NA
CASSQPSGAVPHGYTF,TGTGCCAGCAGCCAGCCGAGTGGGGCGGTTCCCCATGGCTACACCTTC,NA,TRBV5-4,TRBJ1-2,NA
CASSYKRGTYEQYF,TGTGCCAGCAGTTACAAGCGGGGGACCTACGAGCAGTACTTC,NA,TRBV27,TRBJ2-7,TRBD2
CASSQVGGTVLGRSGNTIYF,TGCGCCAGCAGCCAAGTGGGGGGGACGGTCTTAGGGAGGTCTGGAAACACCATATATTTT,once,TRBV4-1,TRBJ1-3,NA
CASSLDRGAFGEAFF,TGCGCCAGCAGCTTGGACAGGGGAGCGTTCGGTGAAGCTTTCTTT,NA,TRBV5-1,TRBJ1-1,TRBD1
CASSVGTVRNGYTF,TGTGCCAGTAGTGTGGGGACAGTCAGGAACGGCTACACCTTC,NA,TRBV19,TRBJ1-2,TRBD1
CASSLGTGYIYGYTF,TGTGCCAGCAGCTTGGGGACAGGGTATATCTATGGCTACACCTTC,NA,TRBV11-2,TRBJ1-2,TRBD1
CASSQGPEGGGGYTF,TGTGCCAGCAGCCAGGGGCCCGAGGGGGGAGGTGGCTACACCTTC,NA,TRBV4-2,TRBJ1-2,NA
CSVEMRSRGDTEAFF,TGCAGCGTTGAGATGAGGTCCCGGGGGGACACTGAAGCTTTCTTT,NA,TRBV29-1,TRBJ1-1,NA
CASSLQGRDTPEAFF,TGCGCCAGCAGCTTACAGGGCAGGGACACCCCTGAAGCTTTCTTT,NA,TRBV5-1,TRBJ1-1,NA
CASSPPGQVYEQYF,TGTGCCAGCAGTCCGCCGGGACAGGTTTACGAGCAGTACTTC,NA,TRBV6-6,TRBJ2-7,TRBD1
CASSLRGAVPYGYTF,TGCGCCAGCAGCTTAAGAGGGGCCGTCCCCTATGGCTACACCTTC,NA,TRBV5-1,TRBJ1-2,NA
CAGVGGAAGYTF,TGTGCCGGCGTGGGGGGAGCGGCTGGCTACACCTTC,NA,TRBV6-6,TRBJ1-2,NA
CASSLGSGTYEQYF,TGTGCCAGCAGCTTAGGTTCAGGGACCTACGAGCAGTACTTC,NA,TRBV7-9,TRBJ2-7,NA
CASGKDRGQQETQYF,TGTGCCAGCGGGAAGGACAGGGGGCAACAAGAGACCCAGTACTTC,NA,TRBV6-1,TRBJ2-5,TRBD1